Sequencing of this T cell receptor beta chain was carried out in a study of breast tumors, draining lymph nodes, adjacent tissues. Findings and limits, study-wide: Most tumor T cells seemingly derive from lymph node, then expand in tumor. That most tumor T cells come from lymph nodes remained unproven. Compared with lymph nodes, tumors were less diverse; compared with nontumor tissue, more.

TCRdb passed the multiplex PCR reads through MiXCR, listing each CDR3 protein once. Among 150,000 to 250,000 distinct CDR3 sequences listed, 31% were seen once. Axillary draining lymph nodes of breast cancer patients supplied the node samples. Turning to this clonotype: What it binds is not known.

The TCR was taken from a female donor with breast cancer. Some clones in this sample may be carry-over from other donors' samples. Sequencing input: axillary lymph node tissue.

Written as DNA, the CDR3 is TGCAGCGTTGAGGAGTATCTAGCGGGGGGCGAAGAGACCCAGTACTTC. Amino acid sequence: CSVEEYLAGGEETQYF. The J gene is TRBJ2-5, the V gene TRBV29-1; 11 positions match TRBD2. Germline V lookup: CDR1 SQVTM, CDR2 ANQGSEA. The CDR3 has 16 residues. V gave up 3 bases and J gave up 3 bases; unmatched junction bases: 9.